This TCR beta chain came from a study of shared clonotypes between healthy human individuals. This CDR3 region has 13 residues. The ends were cut back, 2 bases at V and 5 bases at J, with 10 bases in the middle. The germline V gene has CDR1 GTSNPN and CDR2 SVGIG (reference sequence). Assay: immunoSEQ multiplex PCR; the TCRdb copy retains only in-frame clones and omits some. The sample yields about 2.4 million clones, around nine tenths seen once. Comments on this clone: Its antigen is still unknown.

Findings and caveats of the study: It was the non-shared clonotypes that had lower generation probabilities than clonotypes shared by all four donors. When naive CD4 clonotypes were compared across a few donors, approximately 5% were shared. Represented diversity, genetic and exposure-history alike, was limited by few donors. The sampled material consisted only of blood, and tissue repertoires are likely to differ.

Sequenced material: naive CD4+ T cells sorted from blood. Specified subset: CD45RA+ positively selected. The sequence was obtained from a man aged 18-30 years in good health. The genes are TRBV30 and TRBJ1-3; perhaps TRBD1 as D (5 bases). CDR3 loop: CAWSRQQRNTIYF. The CDR3 coding sequence is TGTGCCTGGAGTCGACAGCAAAGAAACACCATATATTTT.